This T cell receptor (beta chain) was documented in a study of long-term antiretroviral therapy in people with HIV. General study points: Clones that had undergone expansion before ART dominated the repertoire at all time points.

Treated in the United States were all of the participants with HIV. Concerning this clone: Its matching antigen is unknown.

The CDR3 is 14 amino acids. The germline CDR1 and CDR2 sequences are SGHTA and FQGNSA. Trimming took 4 bases from V and 2 from J, leaving 10 bases between them. Version v3.0 of the immunoSEQ assay was performed at survey level. The method was immunoSEQ multiplex PCR; TCRdb's version includes in-frame clones alone and lacks a portion of them. The sample records around 9,800 clones, around 81% being singletons. The specimen comprised unsorted PBMCs, sampled 1.8 years after starting antiretroviral therapy. The genes are TRBV7-2 and TRBJ2-3; possibly TRBD2 for D (5 bases). This receptor was identified in a man between 40 and 49 years old with HIV. CDR3 nucleotide sequence: TGTGCCAGCAGCTCCATAGCGTTCACAGATACGCAGTATTTT. Its translation: CASSSIAFTDTQYF.